Below are 32 T cell receptor beta chains sequenced from a single sample in a study of cytomegalovirus exposure and HLA in healthy donors. Both 60 Vbeta primers and 13 Jbeta primers went into the PCR. Profiled with immunoSEQ multiplex PCR; TCRdb holds only in-frame clones, not every one. The sample has 150,000 to 200,000 clones; 82% are singletons. Sequenced input: PBMCs. Receptor source: a boy aged 2 to 10 in good health and CMV-seronegative.

The J gene is TRBJ1-3, the V gene TRBV7-9; unclear D gene. Germline CDR1 is SEHNR and CDR2 is FQNEAQ (reference sequence). The CDR3 is 12 residues long. Trimming shortened V by 0 bases and J by 8 bases, and 5 bases separated the two germline ends. The CDR3 bases are TGTGCCAGCAGCTTAGCGTATGACACCATATATTTT. Its translation: CASSLAYDTIYF.

This sequence joins TRBV5-5 and TRBJ2-1; 8 bases map to TRBD2. The V segment lost 1 base and the J segment 3 bases; nucleotides outside the gene matches: 3. The CDR3 totals 15 residues. Germline V gene data show CDR1 as SGHKS and CDR2 as YYEKEE (reference sequence). DNA for the CDR3: TGTGCCAGCAGCTTGCGGCGGGGGGTCTACAATGAGCAGTTCTTC. Encoded protein: CASSLRRGVYNEQFF.

The J gene is TRBJ1-2, the V gene TRBV7-9; 8 bases map to TRBD1. This CDR3 has 13 residues. Germline V gene data show CDR1 as SEHNR and CDR2 as FQNEAQ (reference sequence). The J segment lost 7 bases and the V segment lost 5 bases, leaving 6 bases of the junction unmatched. The CDR3 loop is CASSPGGLGGYTF. DNA of the CDR3: TGTGCCAGCAGCCCAGGGGGCCTGGGTGGCTACACCTTC.

The CDR3 bases are TGTGCCAGCAGTGGGCGACAGGGCCTTAGCAATCAGCCCCAGCATTTT. Its translation is CASSGRQGLSNQPQHF. This chain links TRBV2 with TRBJ1-5, with 7 bases lining up with TRBD1. The trim removed 4 bases at V and 0 bases at J, leaving 6 bases unmatched. The V gene's germline CDR1 is SNHLY and CDR2 FYNNEI. This CDR3 region has 16 residues.

This rearrangement joins TRBV4-2 to TRBJ1-6; 7 nucleotides match TRBD1. Germline CDR1 reads LGHNA; CDR2 reads YNFKEQ. There are 16 residues in the CDR3. The V gene end was trimmed by 4 bases and the J gene end by 4 bases; junction bases not matched to a gene: 7. The CDR3 protein is CASSPGEGAYNSPLHF. CDR3 coding DNA: TGTGCCAGCAGCCCCGGAGAGGGGGCGTATAATTCACCCCTCCACTTT.

V is TRBV5-4 and J is TRBJ2-1; weak D call: TRBD1 (7 bases). The CDR3 contains 16 residues. The V end lost 4 bases, the J end lost 2 bases, and 16 bases lay between the germline ends. Germline V gene data show CDR1 as SGHNT and CDR2 as YYREEE (reference sequence). The CDR3 is CASSGPGGTAYNEQFF. CDR3 in DNA: TGTGCCAGCAGCGGCCCAGGGGGGACAGCCTACAATGAGCAGTTCTTC.

The chain recombines TRBV7-2 with TRBJ2-2; possibly TRBD1 for D (6 bases). The CDR3 is made up of 14 amino acids. Trimming cost V 5 bases and J 5 bases, with 12 bases left between them. Germline V gives CDR1 SGHTA, CDR2 FQGNSA. The CDR3 coding sequence is TGTGCCAGCAGCGCCCAGACAGGTACCGGGGAGCTGTTTTTT. Translated: CASSAQTGTGELFF.

This chain connects TRBV5-4 to TRBJ2-7, with 9 bases lining up with TRBD1. The V segment lost 4 bases and the J segment 5 bases; nucleotides outside the gene matches: 7. This CDR3 spans 14 amino acids. Germline V CDR1 and CDR2: SGHNT, YYREEE (reference sequence). CDR3 residues: CASSATGGSHEQYF. The CDR3 coding sequence is TGTGCCAGCAGCGCGACAGGGGGTAGCCACGAGCAGTACTTC.

This chain uses TRBV20-1 with TRBJ2-5; a possible D gene is TRBD1 (5 bases). The CDR3 is 11 residues long. Germline-derived CDR1 and CDR2 are DFQATT and SNEGSKA (reference sequence). CDR3 DNA sequence: TGCGGGGTGGGGCGGCAAGAGACCCAGTACTTC. This gives the protein CGVGRQETQYF.

The chain recombines TRBV6-5 with TRBJ1-5, with D possibly being TRBD1 (6 bases). V lost 2 bases, J lost 4 bases, and 12 bases lay in between. CDR1 MNHEY and CDR2 SVGAGI come from the germline V gene. The CDR3 sequence is 15 residues long. CDR3 DNA: TGTGCCAGCAGTTACGCCGGACAGATAAATCAGCCCCAGCATTTT. Protein product: CASSYAGQINQPQHF.

J is TRBJ2-1 and V is TRBV29-1; D is perhaps TRBD1 (5 bases). Germline CDR1 and CDR2: SQVTM and ANQGSEA. CDR3 size: 13 residues. V was clipped by 5 bases and J by 7 bases, with 15 bases between them. CDR3 loop: CSVRGRAWNEQFF. The CDR3 DNA reads as TGCAGCGTTCGTGGCAGGGCCTGGAATGAGCAGTTCTTC.

This chain connects TRBV7-2 to TRBJ2-4; perhaps TRBD1 as D (7 bases). The V end lost 2 bases, the J end lost 0 bases, and 14 bases lay between the germline ends. The CDR3 has 17 amino acids. Germline V lookup: CDR1 SGHTA, CDR2 FQGNSA. This chain's CDR3 is CASSLKAGGLAKNIQYF. CDR3 nucleotide sequence: TGTGCCAGCAGCTTAAAGGCAGGGGGGCTAGCCAAAAACATTCAGTACTTC.

J is TRBJ2-5 and V is TRBV11-1, with a tentative D call TRBD1 (6 bases). The end of the DNA aligns better with TRBJ2-7, so the J call may be wrong. CDR1 and CDR2 from the germline V gene are SGHAT and FQDESV (reference sequence). This CDR3 spans 17 amino acids. The CDR3 protein is CASTLGPSGTLGAEQYF. The CDR3 DNA reads as TGTGCCAGCACCCTGGGACCTTCCGGGACACTGGGCGCCGAGCAGTACTTC.

V and J are TRBV20-1 and TRBJ2-5; D unclear. Per germline, CDR1 DFQATT and CDR2 SNEGSKA (reference sequence). The CDR3 totals 10 residues. Deletions cut 4 bases from V and 4 bases from J, with 4 bases between. This CDR3 is CSATRETQYF. In DNA, the CDR3 is TGCAGTGCTACGAGAGAGACCCAGTACTTC.

The chain combines TRBV9 with TRBJ1-2; 9 nucleotides agree with TRBD1. Germline-derived CDR1 and CDR2 are SGDLS and YYNGEE. J gave up 0 bases and V 4 bases, and 7 bases lay outside the gene matches. The CDR3 is 16 residues long. The CDR3 spells CASSPGQGRPNYGYTF. CDR3 DNA sequence: TGTGCCAGCAGCCCGGGACAGGGCCGACCTAACTATGGCTACACCTTC.

The chain couples TRBV7-3 to TRBJ2-2; TRBD2 might be the D (7 bases). V was trimmed by 1 base and J by 6 bases, leaving 15 bases between them. CDR3 size: 16 residues. Germline-derived CDR1 and CDR2 are SGHTA and FQGTGA. The CDR3 DNA reads TGTGCCAGCAGCTTAAGGTCGGGGGGCCAACCCGGGGAGCTGTTTTTT. It encodes CASSLRSGGQPGELFF.

The J gene is TRBJ1-2, the V gene TRBV19; D is ambiguous. The CDR3 consists of 14 residues. V lost 3 bases and J 5 bases, leaving 13 bases between the germline ends. Germline V gene lookup returns CDR1 LNHDA and CDR2 SQIVND (reference sequence). In DNA form, the CDR3 reads TGTGCCAGTAGTATTTCGGGGTTTGATTATGGCTACACCTTC. This encodes CASSISGFDYGYTF.

This chain connects TRBV7-2 to TRBJ1-5; D is perhaps TRBD1 (6 bases). The germline V gene encodes CDR1 SGHTA and CDR2 FQGNSA. V lost 5 bases, J lost 6 bases, and 14 bases lay in between. CDR3 size: 14 residues. CDR3 residues: CASSGARGGQPQHF. In nucleotides, the CDR3 is TGTGCCAGCAGCGGAGCTAGGGGGGGTCAGCCCCAGCATTTT.

J is TRBJ2-3 and V is TRBV10-1; TRBD1 is a possible D gene (6 bases). This CDR3 contains 14 residues. CDR1 WNHNN and CDR2 SYGVQD come from the germline V gene (reference sequence). Trimming left V 4 bases short and J 2 bases short, with 10 bases between. The DNA of the CDR3 is TGCGCCAGCAGTGGTGGACAGCTCACAGATACGCAGTATTTT. Its translation: CASSGGQLTDTQYF.

The V gene is TRBV18, the J gene TRBJ1-2; 9 bases fit TRBD1. V trimming: 5 bases; J trimming: 6 bases; junction bases outside the gene matches: 10. The CDR3 sequence is 15 residues long. Germline CDR1 and CDR2: KGHSH and LQKENI. The CDR3 is CASSIQDRGFDGYTF. The CDR3 DNA is TGTGCCAGCTCAATTCAGGACAGGGGTTTCGATGGCTACACCTTC.

The chain has TRBV29-1 and TRBJ2-4; D not certain. The length of the CDR3 is 13 residues. Trimming shortened V by 6 bases and J by 0 bases, and 9 bases separated the two germline ends. In germline, CDR1 is SQVTM, CDR2 ANQGSEA. Written as DNA, the CDR3 is TGCAGCGTCAGTGGGCTAGCCAAAAACATTCAGTACTTC. This sequence encodes CSVSGLAKNIQYF. Full variable domain (missing parts from reference TRBV29-1 and TRBJ2-4): SAVISQKPSRDICQRGTSLTIQCQVDSQVTMMFWYRQQPGQSLTLIATANQGSEATYESGFVIDKFPISRPNLTFSTLTVSNMSPEDSSIYLCSVSGLAKNIQYFGAGTRLSVL.

The chain links TRBV6-1 to TRBJ2-3; 11 positions match TRBD2. Germline V CDR1 and CDR2: MNHNS, SASEGT. This CDR3 contains 17 residues. V lost 4 bases to trimming and J lost 3 bases; unmatched junction nucleotides: 9. CDR3 protein: CASSALRTSGFTDTQYF. CDR3 in DNA: TGTGCCAGCAGTGCCCTGAGGACTAGCGGGTTTACAGATACGCAGTATTTT.

This sequence joins TRBV7-2 and TRBJ2-3, with TRBD2 as a possible D gene (6 bases). Germline CDR1 and CDR2: SGHTA and FQGNSA. The CDR3 extends over 12 amino acids. With 8 bases removed from V and 2 bases from J, the gap between germline ends came to 8 bases. CDR3 DNA sequence: TGTGCCAGCGCGGGGAACACAGATACGCAGTATTTT. This codes for CASAGNTDTQYF.

CDR3 loop: CASSQEAGVYEKLFF. In DNA, the CDR3 is TGTGCCAGCAGCCAAGAGGCAGGGGTTTATGAAAAACTGTTTTTT. This chain links TRBV4-2 with TRBJ1-4; tentative D call: TRBD1 (6 bases). The V end was cut by 0 bases, the J end by 6 bases, with 11 bases between. Germline CDR1 is LGHNA and CDR2 is YNFKEQ. The CDR3 spans 15 residues.

The CDR3 spells CASSPEPTGVDIQYF. As DNA, the CDR3 is TGTGCCAGCAGTCCAGAACCGACAGGGGTAGACATTCAGTACTTC. This chain joins TRBV27 and TRBJ2-4; the match to TRBD1 covers 8 bases. This CDR3 contains 15 residues. Trimming removed 5 bases from V and 8 bases from J; junction bases left unmatched: 11. Germline lookup yields CDR1 MNHEY and CDR2 SMNVEV (reference sequence).

In its sample, this clone was seen a few times. This rearrangement joins TRBV27 to TRBJ2-5, with a tentative D call TRBD1 (6 bases). Germline V gene lookup returns CDR1 MNHEY and CDR2 SMNVEV (reference sequence). The CDR3 contains 14 residues. V was pared by 4 bases and J by 5 bases, with 14 bases between. As DNA, the CDR3 is TGTGCCAGCAGTTCACAGGGTTATGGGGAGACCCAGTACTTC. This gives the protein CASSSQGYGETQYF.

This clone has just a few counts. This chain connects TRBV11-3 to TRBJ2-2; 10 bases line up with TRBD1. Germline CDR1 reads SGHNT; CDR2 reads YENEEA. There are 15 residues in the CDR3. With V trimmed by 5 bases and J by 3 bases, 3 bases remained unmatched. CDR3 DNA sequence: TGTGCCAGCAGCACAGGGACAGGGGACACCGGGGAGCTGTTTTTT. It codes for CASSTGTGDTGELFF.

The chain couples TRBV7-2 to TRBJ2-1; a weak D match, TRBD2 (7 bases). V lost 1 base and J lost 8, with 15 bases in between. This CDR3 contains 15 residues. Germline assignment: CDR1 SGHTA and CDR2 FQGNSA. In nucleotides, the CDR3 is TGTGCCAGCAGCTTAGATTGGGGGGGCGGGGATGAGCAGTTCTTC. As protein: CASSLDWGGGDEQFF.

The V gene is TRBV5-8, the J gene TRBJ2-1; D is unclear. The V gene lost 9 bases and the J gene lost 9 bases, with 13 bases spanning the gap. Germline V lookup: CDR1 SGHTS, CDR2 YDEGEE. This CDR3 is 11 amino acids long. Here the CDR3 reads CANSRRSEQFF. CDR3 DNA sequence: TGTGCCAACTCCAGAAGGAGTGAGCAGTTCTTC.

V usage is TRBV18 and J usage is TRBJ1-5; 7 nucleotides agree with TRBD1. The germline CDR1 and CDR2 sequences are KGHSH and LQKENI. The CDR3 runs 17 residues. J was trimmed by 5 bases and V by 2 bases; bases with no gene match: 12. The CDR3 is CASSPRSLTGVYQPQHF. As DNA, the CDR3 is TGTGCCAGCTCACCAAGGTCATTAACAGGGGTCTATCAGCCCCAGCATTTT.

The chain employs TRBV11-2 and TRBJ2-7, with TRBD2 as a possible D gene (5 bases). The ends were cut back, 3 bases at V and 0 bases at J, with 12 bases in the middle. CDR3 size: 15 residues. The germline gives CDR1 SGHAT, CDR2 FQNNGV. CDR3 nucleotides: TGTGCCAGCAGCTTGGGTACGGGATCCTCCTACGAGCAGTACTTC. Translated: CASSLGTGSSYEQYF.

This clone appeared once. The CDR3 DNA is TGCGCCAGCAGCTTGGAGGCGGGGGGGCCGAACACCGGGGAGCTGTTTTTT. It codes for CASSLEAGGPNTGELFF. This sequence joins TRBV5-1 and TRBJ2-2; TRBD2 matches 9 bases. The CDR3 is made up of 17 amino acids. From germline, CDR1 is SGHRS and CDR2 YFSETQ. J lost 0 bases, V lost 0 bases, and 3 bases had no gene match.